What follows is one TCR beta chain and its context. Its specificity is unknown. This record belongs to a study of cytomegalovirus exposure and HLA in healthy donors. Study outcomes and limitations: In vitro confirmation showed three CMV-associated chains to be CMV antigen specific. Researchers reported in a later analysis that a missense DCLRE1C variant was tied to TCR beta V- and J-gene trimming.

Looked up from germline, CDR1 is GTSNPN and CDR2 is SVGIG (reference sequence). CDR3 length: 14 residues. J was trimmed by 5 bases and V by 0 bases; bases with no gene match: 4. The donors were healthy bone marrow donors. Primers for the PCR totalled 60 Vbeta and 13 Jbeta. Profiled with immunoSEQ multiplex PCR; TCRdb holds only in-frame clones, not every one. The sample yields approximately 170,000 clones, around 80% seen once. This chain connects TRBV30 to TRBJ1-2, with 9 bases fitting TRBD1. The sequencing sample was made of PBMCs. The sequence came from a male donor in good health and CMV-seronegative. Here the CDR3 DNA reads TGTGCCTGGAGTGTACGCGGGACAGGGTATGGCTACACCTTC. Protein: CAWSVRGTGYGYTF.